This T cell receptor beta chain stems from a study of cytomegalovirus exposure and HLA in healthy donors. General study points: Most CMV-associated TCR beta chains appeared HLA-restricted in a later analysis. As confirmed in vitro, three CMV-associated chains were specific for CMV antigens.

The PCR ran on 60 Vbeta and 13 Jbeta primers. The assay was immunoSEQ multiplex PCR, and TCRdb's table has in-frame clones only and misses some. The table shows 45,000 to 60,000 clones, with around 74% occurring only once. With 2 bases clipped from V and 3 bases from J, the junction kept 2 bases outside the gene matches. There are 13 residues in the CDR3. Germline V gene data show CDR1 as GTSNPN and CDR2 as SVGIG (reference sequence). Only a few counts were recorded for this clone. Its target is not known. Sequenced sample: PBMCs. The receptor comes from a young man in good health and CMV-seronegative. This chain connects TRBV30 to TRBJ1-1; the match to TRBD1 covers 8 bases. The CDR3 sequence: CAWSTGGDTEAFF. The CDR3 DNA is TGTGCCTGGAGTACAGGGGGGGACACTGAAGCTTTCTTT.